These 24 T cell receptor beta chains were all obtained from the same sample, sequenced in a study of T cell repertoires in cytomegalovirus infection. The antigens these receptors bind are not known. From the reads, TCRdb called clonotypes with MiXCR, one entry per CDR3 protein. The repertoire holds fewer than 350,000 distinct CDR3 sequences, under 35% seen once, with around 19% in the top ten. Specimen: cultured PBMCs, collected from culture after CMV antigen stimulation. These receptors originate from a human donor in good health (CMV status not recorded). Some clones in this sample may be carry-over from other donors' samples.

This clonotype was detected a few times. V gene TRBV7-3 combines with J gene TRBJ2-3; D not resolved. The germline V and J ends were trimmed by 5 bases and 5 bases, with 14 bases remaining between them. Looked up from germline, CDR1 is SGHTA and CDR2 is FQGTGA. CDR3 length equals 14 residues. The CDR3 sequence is CASSPSYVGDTQYF. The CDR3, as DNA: TGTGCCAGCAGCCCGAGCTACGTCGGAGATACGCAGTATTTT. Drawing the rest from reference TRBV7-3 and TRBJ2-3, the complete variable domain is GAGVSQTPSNKVTEKGKYVELRCDPISGHTALYWYRQSLGQGPEFLIYFQGTGAADDSGLPNDRFFAVRPEGSVSTLKIQRTERGDSAVYLCASSPSYVGDTQYFGPGTRLTVL.

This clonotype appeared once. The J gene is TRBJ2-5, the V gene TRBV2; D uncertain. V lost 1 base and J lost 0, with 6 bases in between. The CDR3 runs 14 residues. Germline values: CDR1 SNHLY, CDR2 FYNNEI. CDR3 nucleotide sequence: TGTGCCAGCAGTGAAGGGGTGTACCAAGAGACCCAGTACTTC. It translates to CASSEGVYQETQYF. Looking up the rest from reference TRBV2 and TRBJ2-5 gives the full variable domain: EPEVTQTPSHQVTQMGQEVILRCVPISNHLYFYWYRQILGQKVEFLVSFYNNEISEKSEIFDDQFSVERPDGSNFTLKIRSTKLEDSAMYFCASSEGVYQETQYFGPGTRLLVL.

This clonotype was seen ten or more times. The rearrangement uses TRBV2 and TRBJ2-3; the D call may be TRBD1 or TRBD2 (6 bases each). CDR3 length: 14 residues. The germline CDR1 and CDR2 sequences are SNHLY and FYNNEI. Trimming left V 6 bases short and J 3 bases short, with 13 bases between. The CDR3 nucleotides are TGTGCCAGCAGGGGGGGCGTGGAGACAGATACGCAGTATTTT. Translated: CASRGGVETDTQYF.

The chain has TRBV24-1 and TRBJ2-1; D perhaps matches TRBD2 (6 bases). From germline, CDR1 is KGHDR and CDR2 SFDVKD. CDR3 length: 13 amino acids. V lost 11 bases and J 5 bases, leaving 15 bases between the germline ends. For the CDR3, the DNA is TGTGCCATCGGGGGAACTATGGACAATGAGCAGTTCTTC. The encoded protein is CAIGGTMDNEQFF.

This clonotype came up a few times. The CDR3, as DNA: TGTGCCAGCAGCTCCCCTCTGGGGGCAGTGACAGATACGCAGTATTTT. Its protein is CASSSPLGAVTDTQYF. V usage is TRBV7-8 and J usage is TRBJ2-3; the D gene is possibly TRBD1 (6 bases). The germline V and J ends were trimmed by 4 bases and 3 bases, with 17 bases remaining between them. Germline CDR1 and CDR2: SGHVS and FQNEAQ. This CDR3 has 16 amino acids.

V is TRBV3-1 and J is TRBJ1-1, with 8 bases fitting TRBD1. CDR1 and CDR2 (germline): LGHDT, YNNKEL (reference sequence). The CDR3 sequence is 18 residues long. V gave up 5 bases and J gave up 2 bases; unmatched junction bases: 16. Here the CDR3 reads CASSGIPGQGAVNTEAFF. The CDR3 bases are TGTGCCAGCAGCGGCATACCTGGGCAGGGGGCCGTAAACACTGAAGCTTTCTTT.

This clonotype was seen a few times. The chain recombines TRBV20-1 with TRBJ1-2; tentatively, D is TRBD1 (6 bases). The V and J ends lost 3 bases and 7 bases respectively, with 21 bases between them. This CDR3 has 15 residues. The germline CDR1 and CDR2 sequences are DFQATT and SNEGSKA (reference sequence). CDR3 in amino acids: CSASVQGSLQGGYTF. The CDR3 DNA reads TGCAGTGCTAGTGTCCAGGGGTCTCTTCAGGGTGGCTACACCTTC.

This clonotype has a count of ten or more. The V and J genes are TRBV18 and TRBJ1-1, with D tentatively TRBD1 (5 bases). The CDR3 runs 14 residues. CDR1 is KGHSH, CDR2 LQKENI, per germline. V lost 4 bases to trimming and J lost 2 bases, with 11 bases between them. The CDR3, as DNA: TGTGCCAGCTCACTTGTAGGGGTAAACACTGAAGCTTTCTTT. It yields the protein CASSLVGVNTEAFF.

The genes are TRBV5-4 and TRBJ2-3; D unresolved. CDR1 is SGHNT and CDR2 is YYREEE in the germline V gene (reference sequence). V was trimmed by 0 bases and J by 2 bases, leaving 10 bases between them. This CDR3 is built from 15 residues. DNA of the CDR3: TGTGCCAGCAGCTTGGGGTGGGTTGTCACAGATACGCAGTATTTT. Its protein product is CASSLGWVVTDTQYF.

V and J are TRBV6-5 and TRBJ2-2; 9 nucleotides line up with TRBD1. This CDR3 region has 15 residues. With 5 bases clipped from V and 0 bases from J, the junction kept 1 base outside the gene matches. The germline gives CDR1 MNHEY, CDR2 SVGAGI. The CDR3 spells CASSRTGANTGELFF. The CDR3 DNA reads TGTGCCAGCAGTCGGACAGGGGCGAACACCGGGGAGCTGTTTTTT.

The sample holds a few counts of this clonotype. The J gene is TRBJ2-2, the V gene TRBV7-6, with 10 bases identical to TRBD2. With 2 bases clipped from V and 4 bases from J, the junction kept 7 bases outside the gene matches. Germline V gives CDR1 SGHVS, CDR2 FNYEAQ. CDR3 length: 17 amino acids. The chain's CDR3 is CASSLPASGRATGELFF. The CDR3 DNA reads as TGTGCCAGCAGCTTACCCGCGAGCGGGAGGGCCACCGGGGAGCTGTTTTTT.

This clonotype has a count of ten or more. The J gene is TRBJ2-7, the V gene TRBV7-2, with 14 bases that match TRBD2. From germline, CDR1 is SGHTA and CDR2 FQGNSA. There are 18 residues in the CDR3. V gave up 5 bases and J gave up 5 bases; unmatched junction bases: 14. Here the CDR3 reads CASSQGLAGADESDEQYF. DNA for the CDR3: TGTGCCAGCAGCCAGGGACTAGCGGGGGCCGATGAGAGCGACGAGCAGTACTTC.

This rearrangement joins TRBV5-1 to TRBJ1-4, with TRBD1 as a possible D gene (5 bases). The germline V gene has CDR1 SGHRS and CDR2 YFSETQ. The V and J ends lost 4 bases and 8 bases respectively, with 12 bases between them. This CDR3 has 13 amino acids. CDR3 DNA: TGCGCCAGCAGCGGGACCGTGGACGAAAAACTGTTTTTT. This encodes CASSGTVDEKLFF.

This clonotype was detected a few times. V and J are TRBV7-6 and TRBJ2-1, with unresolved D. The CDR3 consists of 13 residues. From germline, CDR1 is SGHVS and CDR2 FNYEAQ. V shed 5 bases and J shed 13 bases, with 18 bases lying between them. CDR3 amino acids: CASSLSSLSGQFF. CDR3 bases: TGTGCCAGCAGCCTATCAAGTTTATCCGGTCAGTTCTTC.

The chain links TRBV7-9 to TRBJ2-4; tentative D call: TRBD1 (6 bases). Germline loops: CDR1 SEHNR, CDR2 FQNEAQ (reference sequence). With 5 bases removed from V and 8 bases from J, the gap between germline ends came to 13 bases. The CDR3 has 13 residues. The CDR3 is CASSTIQGYIQYF. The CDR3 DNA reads TGTGCCAGCAGCACTATACAGGGCTACATTCAGTACTTC.

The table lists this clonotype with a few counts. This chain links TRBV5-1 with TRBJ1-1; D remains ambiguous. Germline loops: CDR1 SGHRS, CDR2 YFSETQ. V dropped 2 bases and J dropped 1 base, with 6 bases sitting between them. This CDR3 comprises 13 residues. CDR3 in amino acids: CASSLLPNTEAFF. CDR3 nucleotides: TGCGCCAGCAGCTTATTGCCGAACACTGAAGCTTTCTTT.

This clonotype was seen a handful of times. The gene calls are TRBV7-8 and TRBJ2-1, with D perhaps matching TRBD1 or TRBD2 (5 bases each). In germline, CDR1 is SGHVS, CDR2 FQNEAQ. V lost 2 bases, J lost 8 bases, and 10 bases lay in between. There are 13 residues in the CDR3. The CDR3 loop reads CASSLRGPDEQFF. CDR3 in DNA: TGTGCCAGCAGCTTACGGGGCCCCGATGAGCAGTTCTTC.

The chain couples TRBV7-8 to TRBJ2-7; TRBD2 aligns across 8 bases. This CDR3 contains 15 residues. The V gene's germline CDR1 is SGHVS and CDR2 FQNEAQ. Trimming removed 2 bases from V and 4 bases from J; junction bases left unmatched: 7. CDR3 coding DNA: TGTGCCAGCAGCTTACACGGGACGGGAGGGTACGAGCAGTACTTC. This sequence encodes CASSLHGTGGYEQYF. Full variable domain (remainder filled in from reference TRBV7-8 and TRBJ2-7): GAGVSQSPRYKVAKRGQDVALRCDPISGHVSLFWYQQALGQGPEFLTYFQNEAQLDKSGLPSDRFFAERPEGSVSTLKIQRTQQEDSAVYLCASSLHGTGGYEQYFGPGTRLTVT.

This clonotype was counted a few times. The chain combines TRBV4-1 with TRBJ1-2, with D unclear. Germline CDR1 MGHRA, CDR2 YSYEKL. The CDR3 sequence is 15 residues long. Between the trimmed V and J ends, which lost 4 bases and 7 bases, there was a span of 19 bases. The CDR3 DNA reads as TGCGCCAGCAGCCGGGCCTTGGCAGCGCAGAGTGGCTACACCTTC. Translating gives CASSRALAAQSGYTF.

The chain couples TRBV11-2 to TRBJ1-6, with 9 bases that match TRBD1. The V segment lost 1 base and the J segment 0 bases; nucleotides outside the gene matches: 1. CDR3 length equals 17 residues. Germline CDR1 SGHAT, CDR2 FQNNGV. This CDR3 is CASSLGGQGSYNSPLHF. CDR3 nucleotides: TGTGCCAGCAGCTTAGGGGGACAGGGCTCCTATAATTCACCCCTCCACTTT. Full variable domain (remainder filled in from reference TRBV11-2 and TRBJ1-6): EAGVAQSPRYKIIEKRQSVAFWCNPISGHATLYWYQQILGQGPKLLIQFQNNGVVDDSQLPKDRFSAERLKGVDSTLKIQPAKLEDSAVYLCASSLGGQGSYNSPLHFGNGTRLTVT.

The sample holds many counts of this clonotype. As DNA, the CDR3 is TGTGCCTGGAGCAGGACAGGGGGGAAAGCTTTCTTT. It specifies CAWSRTGGKAFF. This sequence joins TRBV30 and TRBJ1-1; 10 bases agree with TRBD1. The germline V gene encodes CDR1 GTSNPN and CDR2 SVGIG (reference sequence). V dropped 3 bases and J dropped 9; count of bases not matched to a gene: 4. The CDR3 runs to 12 residues.

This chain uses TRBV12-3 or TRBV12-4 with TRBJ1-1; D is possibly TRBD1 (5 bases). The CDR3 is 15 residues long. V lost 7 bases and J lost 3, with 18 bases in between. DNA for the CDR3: TGTGCCAGCATCAGGGTCGGCCATCGGGACACTGAAGCTTTCTTT. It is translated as CASIRVGHRDTEAFF.

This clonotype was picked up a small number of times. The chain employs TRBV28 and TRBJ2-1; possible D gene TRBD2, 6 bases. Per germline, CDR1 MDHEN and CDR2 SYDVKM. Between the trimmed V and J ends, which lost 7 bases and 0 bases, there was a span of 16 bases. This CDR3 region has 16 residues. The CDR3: CASNSYSGSSYNEQFF. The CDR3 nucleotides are TGTGCCAGCAATTCATATAGCGGCAGCTCCTACAATGAGCAGTTCTTC.

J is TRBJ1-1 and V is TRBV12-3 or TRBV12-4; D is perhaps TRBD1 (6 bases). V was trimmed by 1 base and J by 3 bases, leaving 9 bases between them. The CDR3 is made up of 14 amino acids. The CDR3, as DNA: TGTGCCAGCAGTTTAGAGACAGGAGACACTGAAGCTTTCTTT. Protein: CASSLETGDTEAFF.